The rows below give T cell receptor beta chains drawn from one sample of a study of blood T cell repertoires in COVID-19. The protocol was immunoSEQ multiplex PCR, while the TCRdb copy is restricted to in-frame clones and leaves out a portion. The table lists 150,000 to 200,000 clones, under 90% of them singletons. The sample comprised peripheral blood. The receptors derive from a human donor in a cohort sampled during active COVID-19. Each CDR3 is given with its conserved first and last residue. A D gene is named only where the DNA matches it firmly.

D	V	J	CDR3
NA	TRBV29-1	TRBJ2-1	CSVEVGLALFNEQFF
NA	TRBV19	TRBJ1-4	CASSRTAEGEKLFF
TRBD1	TRBV6-5	TRBJ1-2	CASRATGVLGGYTF
NA	TRBV6-2/TRBV6-3	TRBJ1-5	CASSYRGLWQPQHF
NA	TRBV3-1/TRBV3-2	TRBJ2-4	CASSQDLTDINIQYF
TRBD1	TRBV15	TRBJ2-1	CATSKDRGSYNEQFF
NA	TRBV5-4	TRBJ2-7	CASSLFGTGYEQYF
TRBD1	TRBV5-4	TRBJ1-1	CASSRIQGVNTEAFF
TRBD2	TRBV18	TRBJ2-1	CASSTAPPGLAGGQSYNEQFF
NA	TRBV30	TRBJ1-1	CAWNEEGTEAFF
NA	TRBV20-1	TRBJ1-3	CSASAGSISGNTIYF
TRBD1	TRBV5-1	TRBJ1-1	CASSTGTGAGQKAFF
NA	TRBV5-1	TRBJ1-4	CASTGGATNEKLFF
NA	TRBV6-1	TRBJ1-2	CASSEQGSGYTF
TRBD2	TRBV3-1/TRBV3-2	TRBJ2-5	CASSPVAGGPKTQYF
NA	TRBV4-1	TRBJ1-5	CASSQAGSGQPQHF
NA	TRBV25-1	TRBJ1-5	CASRSRASNQPQHF